These 20 T cell receptor beta chains originate from one sample sequenced in a study of Tregs in tolerant kidney transplant recipients. This table comes from immunoSEQ multiplex PCR, and its TCRdb copy is limited to in-frame clones, with some not included. The repertoire holds approximately 93,000 clones, 80% to 95% seen once, with 0.46% in the top ten. The sample consisted of CD4+ T cells from blood, taken before the transplant. The receptor source for this set is a human donor who received a combined kidney and bone marrow transplant.

This rearrangement joins TRBV5-1 to TRBJ2-2, with D uncertain. The CDR3 runs to 14 residues. Trimming shortened V by 8 bases and J by 0 bases, and 11 bases separated the two germline ends. Germline loops: CDR1 SGHRS, CDR2 YFSETQ. CDR3 loop: CASTGQANTGELFF. CDR3 nucleotide sequence: TGCGCCAGTACCGGCCAGGCGAACACCGGGGAGCTGTTTTTT. The full variable domain, completed using reference TRBV5-1 and TRBJ2-2, is KAGVTQTPRYLIKTRGQQVTLSCSPISGHRSVSWYQQTPGQGLQFLFEYFSETQRNKGNFPGRFSGRQFSNSRSEMNVSTLELGDSALYLCASTGQANTGELFFGEGSRLTVL.

J is TRBJ1-1 and V is TRBV7-9; a weak D match, TRBD1 (5 bases). This CDR3 comprises 14 residues. The germline gives CDR1 SEHNR, CDR2 FQNEAQ (reference sequence). V was shortened by 4 bases and J by 4 bases, with 13 bases between the two germline ends. Written as DNA, the CDR3 is TGTGCCAGCAGCTGGGGAGGGGCAGTCACTGAAGCTTTCTTT. Translating gives CASSWGGAVTEAFF. The variable domain in full, with the rest retrieved from reference TRBV7-9 and TRBJ1-1, is DTGVSQNPRHKITKRGQNVTFRCDPISEHNRLYWYRQTLGQGPEFLTYFQNEAQLEKSRLLSDRFSAERPKGSFSTLEIQRTEQGDSAMYLCASSWGGAVTEAFFGQGTRLTVV.

V and J are TRBV18 and TRBJ2-5; D unresolved. The CDR3 sequence is 13 residues long. V lost 3 bases to trimming and J lost 9 bases, with 14 bases between them. CDR1 is KGHSH and CDR2 is LQKENI in the germline V gene. The CDR3 nucleotides read TGTGCCAGCTCACCTCCCGGCCGCGCGGCCCAGTACTTC. It yields the protein CASSPPGRAAQYF.

The chain joins TRBV2 to TRBJ2-7, with D unresolved. V was cut by 8 bases and J by 2 bases, with 16 bases left in between. The germline gives CDR1 SNHLY, CDR2 FYNNEI. This CDR3 region has 14 residues. The CDR3 nucleotides read TGTGCCAGCCCACTCCCGAGAGGTGCCTACGAGCAGTACTTC. This translates into CASPLPRGAYEQYF.

This chain uses TRBV9 with TRBJ1-1; D gene ambiguous. CDR1 and CDR2 from the germline V gene are SGDLS and YYNGEE. The V gene lost 0 bases and the J gene lost 2 bases, with 8 bases spanning the gap. This CDR3 is built from 14 residues. The CDR3 DNA follows: TGTGCCAGCAGCGTAGAGCACAGCAACACTGAAGCTTTCTTT. As protein: CASSVEHSNTEAFF.

The V and J genes are TRBV7-2 and TRBJ2-2; TRBD1 matches at 9 bases. Trimming took 7 bases from V and 4 from J; bases not matched to a gene: 7. Germline V gives CDR1 SGHTA, CDR2 FQGNSA. This CDR3 is built from 15 residues. The CDR3 DNA follows: TGTGCCAGCACCCCGACGACAGGGGGCACCGGGGAGCTGTTTTTT. This codes for CASTPTTGGTGELFF.

The V and J genes are TRBV10-3 and TRBJ2-7; a weak D match, TRBD1 (6 bases). Germline CDR1 and CDR2: ENHRY and SYGVKD. The CDR3 spans 14 residues. V lost 11 bases to trimming and J lost 1 base, with 18 bases between them. The CDR3 is CAATQQGKSYEQYF. In nucleotides, the CDR3 is TGTGCCGCCACTCAACAGGGTAAATCCTACGAGCAGTACTTC.

This chain joins TRBV5-1 and TRBJ1-4; 8 positions match TRBD1. The germline V gene encodes CDR1 SGHRS and CDR2 YFSETQ. V lost 5 bases to trimming and J lost 11 bases; unmatched junction nucleotides: 29. This CDR3 is built from 20 residues. DNA for the CDR3: TGCGCCAGCAGGCCACAGGGGGAGTTGATAACACCCCCCAACGAGACGAAACTGTTTTTT. This encodes CASRPQGELITPPNETKLFF.

This chain links TRBV2 with TRBJ1-5, with TRBD1 identical over 9 bases. The CDR3 has 15 amino acids. Per germline, CDR1 SNHLY and CDR2 FYNNEI. V was clipped by 6 bases and J by 4 bases; unmatched bases: 7. In DNA, the CDR3 is TGTGCCAGCAGCGCCGGGACAGGGATTAATCAGCCCCAGCATTTT. It specifies CASSAGTGINQPQHF.

This chain uses TRBV7-2 with TRBJ2-2, with a weak D call TRBD1 (6 bases). The length of the CDR3 is 16 residues. The V gene lost 1 base and the J gene lost 1 base, with 10 bases spanning the gap. Germline V CDR1 and CDR2: SGHTA, FQGNSA. This CDR3 is CASSLVGTLNTGELFF. As DNA, the CDR3 is TGTGCCAGCAGCTTAGTTGGGACATTGAACACCGGGGAGCTGTTTTTT.

The rearrangement uses TRBV5-4 and TRBJ2-3, with TRBD2 matching 13 bases. Germline values: CDR1 SGHNT, CDR2 YYREEE (reference sequence). Germline trimming cut 0 bases from V and 4 bases from J; bases unmatched to any gene: 5. This CDR3 comprises 17 residues. In DNA form, the CDR3 reads TGTGCCAGCAGCTTGGGGACTAGCGGGAGTCGGGCAGATACGCAGTATTTT. Its protein product is CASSLGTSGSRADTQYF. Drawing the rest from reference TRBV5-4 and TRBJ2-3, the complete variable domain is ETGVTQSPTHLIKTRGQQVTLRCSSQSGHNTVSWYQQALGQGPQFIFQYYREEENGRGNFPPRFSGLQFPNYSSELNVNALELDDSALYLCASSLGTSGSRADTQYFGPGTRLTVL.

The chain links TRBV7-2 to TRBJ2-2, with D tentatively TRBD2 (5 bases). Trimming took off 5 bases at V and 7 bases at J, with 11 bases between the two ends. The CDR3 sequence is 13 residues long. CDR1 is SGHTA, CDR2 FQGNSA, per germline. CDR3 in DNA: TGTGCCAGCAGCCCCAGTCGGGACGGGGAGCTGTTTTTT. Protein: CASSPSRDGELFF.

The chain is built from TRBV6-1 and TRBJ2-3, with a tentative D call TRBD2 (6 bases). With 7 bases removed from V and 4 bases from J, the gap between germline ends came to 15 bases. The germline gives CDR1 MNHNS, CDR2 SASEGT. CDR3 length: 14 residues. CDR3 amino acids: CASTFPGLSDTQYF. CDR3 nucleotide sequence: TGTGCCAGCACATTCCCCGGACTATCAGATACGCAGTATTTT.

This clone was seen once. The V and J genes are TRBV7-8 and TRBJ2-7; 9 bases line up with TRBD1. Per the germline V gene, CDR1 is SGHVS and CDR2 is FQNEAQ. J gave up 3 bases and V 2 bases, and 8 bases lay outside the gene matches. This CDR3 spans 16 amino acids. This chain's CDR3 is CASSLSSGQGLYEQYF. The DNA of the CDR3 is TGTGCCAGCAGCTTAAGTTCGGGACAGGGACTCTACGAGCAGTACTTC.

The chain has TRBV7-3 and TRBJ2-2; D ambiguous. V lost 2 bases, J lost 13 bases, and 20 bases lay in between. Germline-derived CDR1 and CDR2 are SGHTA and FQGTGA. CDR3 length: 15 amino acids. In DNA form, the CDR3 reads TGTGCCAGCAGCTTACGTCCGGGTCCCCTCTGGCCGCTGTTTTTT. Protein sequence: CASSLRPGPLWPLFF.

The rearrangement links TRBV28 to TRBJ2-1; TRBD2 might be the D (7 bases). The CDR3 runs to 13 residues. CDR1 is MDHEN, CDR2 SYDVKM, per germline. V lost 2 bases and J lost 15, with 17 bases in between. CDR3 loop: CASSLQSRGGLFF. The CDR3 DNA is TGTGCCAGCAGTTTACAGTCTAGGGGGGGCTTGTTCTTC.

In its sample, this clone was seen a few times. This chain links TRBV2 with TRBJ2-7; maybe TRBD2 (5 bases). Germline loops: CDR1 SNHLY, CDR2 FYNNEI. The CDR3 has 13 amino acids. V was trimmed by 6 bases and J by 2 bases, leaving 11 bases between them. CDR3 residues: CASRLGIAYEQYF. The CDR3 coding sequence is TGTGCCAGCAGGCTCGGGATCGCCTACGAGCAGTACTTC.

This chain connects TRBV5-1 to TRBJ1-2; 8 bases are a match to TRBD1. Germline lookup yields CDR1 SGHRS and CDR2 YFSETQ. V was clipped by 0 bases and J by 4 bases; unmatched bases: 5. The CDR3 is 15 residues long. The CDR3 loop reads CASSLGLDRAYGYTF. The CDR3 coding sequence is TGCGCCAGCAGCTTGGGCCTGGACAGGGCCTATGGCTACACCTTC.

The rearrangement uses TRBV18 and TRBJ2-1; 8 nucleotides match TRBD2. Germline V gene lookup returns CDR1 KGHSH and CDR2 LQKENI. The CDR3 totals 15 residues. V was pared by 7 bases and J by 0 bases, with 5 bases of the junction left unmatched. CDR3: CASFSGGTSYNEQFF. The CDR3 DNA reads as TGTGCCAGCTTTTCGGGAGGGACCTCCTACAATGAGCAGTTCTTC.

Remarks on this clone: The sample carries other DNA sequences with the same CDR3. The J gene is TRBJ1-6, the V gene TRBV15; D ambiguous. This CDR3 has 15 amino acids. In germline, CDR1 is LNHNV, CDR2 YYDKDF (reference sequence). Trimming took off 0 bases at V and 7 bases at J, with 10 bases between the two ends. Here the CDR3 reads CATSRERLGNSPLHF. The DNA for the CDR3 is TGTGCCACCAGCAGAGAGCGACTTGGAAATTCACCCCTCCACTTT.